The clone carrying this T cell receptor beta chain has ten or more counts. Time point here: newly diagnosed GD, antithyroid drugs for less than 3 months. Isolated PBMC RNA provided the starting material for the TCR library. Graves' disease diagnoses followed American Thyroid Association guidelines. This specimen belongs to a study of regulatory T cells in long-lasting Graves disease. HTBI primers from iRepertoire and Arm-PCR of CDR3 regions yielded the TCR beta libraries. In TCRdb, the multiplex PCR reads were re-called with MiXCR into one record per CDR3 protein. The profile shows fewer than 450,000 distinct CDR3 sequences, approximately 15% of them singletons. CDR3 length: 12 amino acids. The V and J ends lost 2 bases and 9 bases respectively, with 10 bases between them. The germline V gene encodes CDR1 SGHDT and CDR2 YYEEEE. These same data were also listed under a study on T cells in Graves' hyperthyroidism and ophthalmopathy.

The sample in question was peripheral blood mononuclear cells (PBMCs), obtained at new diagnosis, from a patient treated with antithyroid drugs. This sequence joins TRBV5-6 and TRBJ2-3; TRBD2 is a possible D gene (6 bases). The sequence derives from a woman aged 40 to 49 with Graves disease. CDR3 loop: CASSFYRETQYF. CDR3 coding DNA: TGTGCCAGCAGCTTTTACCGGGAGACGCAGTATTTT.